These 16 T cell receptor beta chains originate from one sample sequenced in a study of OX40 agonist ivuxolimab in advanced cancers. Profiling relied on immunoSEQ multiplex PCR, and the TCRdb table lists in-frame clones only, not all of them. The data hold 98,000 or so clones, with about 91% observed a single time. Sequencing used CD4+ or CD8+ T cells sorted from blood, obtained in a trial of the OX40 agonist ivuxolimab. These receptors came from an adult with an advanced solid tumor such as melanoma, head and neck, liver or kidney cancer.

The chain recombines TRBV7-9 with TRBJ1-5; TRBD1 matches 7 bases. The CDR3 covers 14 residues. CDR1 and CDR2 from the germline V gene are SEHNR and FQNEAQ (reference sequence). The J segment lost 4 bases and the V segment lost 5 bases, leaving 5 bases of the junction unmatched. This chain's CDR3 is CASSPGQANQPQHF. CDR3 nucleotides: TGTGCCAGCAGCCCCGGACAGGCGAATCAGCCCCAGCATTTT.

The gene calls are TRBV7-6 and TRBJ1-3; TRBD1 might be the D (5 bases). Trimming stripped 5 bases from V and 0 bases from J, with 8 bases between. This CDR3 comprises 14 residues. Germline V lookup: CDR1 SGHVS, CDR2 FNYEAQ. CDR3 nucleotides: TGTGCCAGCAGCCGACAGAACTCTGGAAACACCATATATTTT. Translated, it gives CASSRQNSGNTIYF.

This clone has a single count. This chain uses TRBV10-3 with TRBJ2-7; 10 bases line up with TRBD2. The CDR3 has 15 residues. CDR1 is ENHRY and CDR2 is SYGVKD in the germline V gene. Trimming cost V 6 bases and J 3 bases; bases outside gene matches: 8. The CDR3 loop reads CAIRDGTSAFYEQYF. CDR3 coding DNA: TGTGCCATCAGAGACGGGACTAGCGCTTTCTACGAGCAGTACTTC.

This clone was counted a few times. V and J are TRBV5-1 and TRBJ2-7; 8 nucleotides line up with TRBD1. Germline V gene data show CDR1 as SGHRS and CDR2 as YFSETQ. Trimming removed 4 bases from V and 7 bases from J; junction bases left unmatched: 4. The CDR3 extends over 12 amino acids. The CDR3 DNA sequence: TGCGCCAGCAGCCACGGACAGGGTGAGCAGTACTTC. It codes for CASSHGQGEQYF.

The gene calls are TRBV5-4 and TRBJ2-3; D unresolved. This CDR3 has 15 amino acids. V was pared by 2 bases and J by 0 bases, with 10 bases between. Germline V gene data show CDR1 as SGHNT and CDR2 as YYREEE (reference sequence). The CDR3 DNA follows: TGTGCCAGCAGCTTTAGCACAGATAGCACAGATACGCAGTATTTT. Residues: CASSFSTDSTDTQYF.

The rearrangement joins TRBV2 to TRBJ2-3; 10 positions agree with TRBD2. V trimming: 6 bases; J trimming: 2 bases; junction bases outside the gene matches: 5. Germline V gene data show CDR1 as SNHLY and CDR2 as FYNNEI. The CDR3 runs 15 residues. The CDR3 reads CASRGGLAATDTQYF. Written as DNA, the CDR3 is TGTGCCAGCAGAGGAGGACTAGCGGCCACAGATACGCAGTATTTT.

The rearrangement joins TRBV6-5 to TRBJ2-7; TRBD2 agrees at 10 bases. Germline trimming cut 2 bases from V and 2 bases from J; bases unmatched to any gene: 3. The V gene's germline CDR1 is MNHEY and CDR2 SVGAGI. The length of the CDR3 is 15 residues. This CDR3 reads CASSYRTSGPYEQYF. CDR3 nucleotide sequence: TGTGCCAGCAGTTACCGGACTAGCGGCCCCTACGAGCAGTACTTC.

This clone showed up just once. The sample contains more than one DNA sequence encoding this CDR3. V usage is TRBV5-1 and J usage is TRBJ2-2; 8 bases line up with TRBD1. The CDR3 loop spans 13 amino acids. CDR1 is SGHRS, CDR2 YFSETQ, per germline. J lost 1 base, V lost 7 bases, and 0 bases had no gene match. CDR3 in amino acids: CASGQGNTGELFF. In nucleotides, the CDR3 is TGCGCCAGCGGACAGGGGAACACCGGGGAGCTGTTTTTT.

This clone appeared once. The chain joins TRBV7-2 to TRBJ2-2; 8 bases align to TRBD1. From germline, CDR1 is SGHTA and CDR2 FQGNSA. CDR3 size: 16 residues. Unmatched junction bases numbered 7, after V lost 2 bases and J lost 5 bases. The CDR3 bases are TGTGCCAGCAGCTTACGTGGACAGGGCAAAACCGGGGAGCTGTTTTTT. It translates to CASSLRGQGKTGELFF.

This chain connects TRBV9 to TRBJ2-1; 8 bases agree with TRBD2. Trimming at V came to 4 bases and at J to 5 bases, leaving 8 bases not matched to a gene. This CDR3 has 15 residues. The germline CDR1 and CDR2 sequences are SGDLS and YYNGEE. CDR3: CASSLSGRRHNEQFF. The DNA of the CDR3 is TGTGCCAGCAGCCTCAGCGGGAGAAGGCACAATGAGCAGTTCTTC.

V gene TRBV10-3 combines with J gene TRBJ2-3; TRBD2 is a possible D gene (5 bases). The V and J ends lost 5 bases and 3 bases respectively, with 15 bases between them. CDR1 is ENHRY, CDR2 SYGVKD, per germline. The CDR3 loop spans 15 amino acids. The CDR3 spells CAISSPHGETDTQYF. The CDR3 bases are TGTGCCATCAGTTCTCCTCACGGGGAGACAGATACGCAGTATTTT.

The V call is TRBV11-2, the J call TRBJ1-2; 8 bases fit TRBD1. Trimming at V came to 5 bases and at J to 4 bases, leaving 12 bases not matched to a gene. Germline lookup yields CDR1 SGHAT and CDR2 FQNNGV. The CDR3 extends over 16 amino acids. The DNA of the CDR3 is TGTGCCAGCAGCCCCCTCGGGACAGGAACCCTCTATGGCTACACCTTC. Amino acid sequence: CASSPLGTGTLYGYTF.

The J gene is TRBJ1-2, the V gene TRBV5-4; D unresolved. V lost 0 bases and J 4 bases, leaving 13 bases between the germline ends. Germline loops: CDR1 SGHNT, CDR2 YYREEE (reference sequence). This CDR3 is built from 15 residues. CDR3 DNA sequence: TGTGCCAGCAGCTTGGTTCCCGGCCTTTCCTATGGCTACACCTTC. This codes for CASSLVPGLSYGYTF.

The CDR3 region has the DNA TGTGCCAGCAGTTCCTATAGTCTCAACATTCAGTACTTC. Translated: CASSSYSLNIQYF. The rearrangement uses TRBV28 and TRBJ2-4; no reliable D call. Germline values: CDR1 MDHEN, CDR2 SYDVKM. The CDR3 sequence is 13 residues long. V lost 4 bases, J lost 7 bases, and 11 bases lay in between. Full variable domain (missing parts from reference TRBV28 and TRBJ2-4): DVKVTQSSRYLVKRTGEKVFLECVQDMDHENMFWYRQDPGLGLRLIYFSYDVKMKEKGDIPEGYSVSREKKERFSLILESASTNQTSMYLCASSSYSLNIQYFGAGTRLSVL.

The chain is built from TRBV28 and TRBJ2-5; TRBD2 agrees at 7 bases. V shed 6 bases and J 5 bases; nucleotides not matched to a gene: 15. This CDR3 has 16 residues. Germline assignment: CDR1 MDHEN and CDR2 SYDVKM. In nucleotides, the CDR3 is TGTGCCAGCAGGTCCGAGCCCCCTAGGGGAGGGGAGACCCAGTACTTC. Residues: CASRSEPPRGGETQYF.

The chain employs TRBV5-3 and TRBJ2-6; 8 nucleotides align to TRBD1. TRBV5-3 is treated as an ORF (open reading frame) with a function not yet certain. V shed 4 bases, J shed 0 bases, and the junction held 9 bases outside the gene matches. This CDR3 has 18 residues. This CDR3 is CARSTPGQVTSGANVLTF. Here the CDR3 DNA reads TGTGCCAGAAGCACGCCGGGACAGGTAACCTCTGGGGCCAACGTCCTGACTTTC.